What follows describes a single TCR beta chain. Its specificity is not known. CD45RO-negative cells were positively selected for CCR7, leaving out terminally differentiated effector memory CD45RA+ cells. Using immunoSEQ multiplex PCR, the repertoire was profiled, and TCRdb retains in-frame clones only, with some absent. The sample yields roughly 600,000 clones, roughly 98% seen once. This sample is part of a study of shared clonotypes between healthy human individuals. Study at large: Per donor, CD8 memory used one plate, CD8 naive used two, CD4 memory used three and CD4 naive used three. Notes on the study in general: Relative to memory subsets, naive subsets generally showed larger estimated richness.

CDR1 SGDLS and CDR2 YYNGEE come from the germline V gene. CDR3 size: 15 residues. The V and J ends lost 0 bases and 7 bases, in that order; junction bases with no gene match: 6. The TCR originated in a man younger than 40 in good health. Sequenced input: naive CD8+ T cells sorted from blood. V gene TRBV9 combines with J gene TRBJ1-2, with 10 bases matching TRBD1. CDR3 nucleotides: TGTGCCAGCAGCGTAGTCCCCGGGACAGGGGCTGGCTACACCTTC. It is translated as CASSVVPGTGAGYTF.